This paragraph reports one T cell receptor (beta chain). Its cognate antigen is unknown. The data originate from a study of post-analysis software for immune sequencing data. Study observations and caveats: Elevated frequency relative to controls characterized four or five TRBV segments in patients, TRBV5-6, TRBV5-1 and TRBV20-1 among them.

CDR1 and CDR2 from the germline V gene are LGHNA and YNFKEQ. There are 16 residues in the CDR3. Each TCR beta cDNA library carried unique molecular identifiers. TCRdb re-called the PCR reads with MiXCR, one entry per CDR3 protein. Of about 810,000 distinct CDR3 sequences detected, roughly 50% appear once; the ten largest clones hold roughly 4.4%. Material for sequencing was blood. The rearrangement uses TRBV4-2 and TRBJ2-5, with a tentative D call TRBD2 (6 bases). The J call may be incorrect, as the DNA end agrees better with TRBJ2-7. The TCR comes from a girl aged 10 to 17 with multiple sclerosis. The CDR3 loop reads CASSPLSGGGIDEQYF. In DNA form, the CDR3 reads TGTGCCAGCAGCCCCCTCTCCGGGGGAGGTATAGACGAGCAGTACTTC.